Following are 27 T cell receptor beta chains from one sample sequenced in a study of early T cells in non-severe SARS-CoV-2 infection. One entry per CDR3 protein, called by TCRdb with MiXCR from the 5' RACE reads. The sample includes some 59,000 distinct CDR3 sequences, about 10% of them seen just once. The source was whole blood, collected at baseline. Receptors originate from an adult who was a healthcare worker with PCR-confirmed SARS-CoV-2 infection or an uninfected control (not recorded which).

There are many counts of this clonotype. This rearrangement joins TRBV4-2 to TRBJ2-3; TRBD2 matches 8 bases. Germline V gives CDR1 LGHNA, CDR2 YNFKEQ. The CDR3 extends over 13 amino acids. V shed 5 bases, J shed 6 bases, and the junction held 4 bases outside the gene matches. The CDR3 bases are TGTGCCAGCAGCTCTCGGGAGGGGGATACGCAGTATTTT. This encodes CASSSREGDTQYF.

This clonotype was counted at least ten times. The V call is TRBV20-1, the J call TRBJ2-3; TRBD2 matches at 11 bases. Germline CDR1 is DFQATT and CDR2 is SNEGSKA (reference sequence). V lost 5 bases to trimming and J lost 12 bases; unmatched junction nucleotides: 4. There are 11 residues in the CDR3. The DNA for the CDR3 is TGCAGTGCTCCACTAGCGGGGGCCCAGTATTTT. Translating gives CSAPLAGAQYF.

The sample holds many counts of this clonotype. This sequence joins TRBV13 and TRBJ2-3; unclear D gene. V dropped 5 bases and J dropped 3 bases, with 12 bases sitting between them. The CDR3 is 14 residues long. CDR1 and CDR2 from the germline V gene are PRHDT and FYEKMQ (reference sequence). For the CDR3, the DNA is TGTGCCAGCAGCCCCCCAGGTGTAACAGATACGCAGTATTTT. This translates into CASSPPGVTDTQYF.

The chain couples TRBV12-3 or TRBV12-4 to TRBJ1-1; TRBD1 matches 9 bases. V was clipped by 2 bases and J by 11 bases; unmatched bases: 6. This CDR3 region has 13 residues. The CDR3 nucleotides read TGTGCCAGCAGTTTAAGGGGACAGGGTAACGCTTTCTTT. Translation gives CASSLRGQGNAFF.

The chain carries TRBV7-9 and TRBJ2-3; 11 positions match TRBD2. Germline V gene lookup returns CDR1 SEHNR and CDR2 FQNEAQ (reference sequence). The V and J ends lost 3 bases and 2 bases, in that order; junction bases with no gene match: 4. This CDR3 comprises 16 residues. The CDR3 DNA is TGTGCCAGCAGCTTTCCGACTAGCGGGGACACAGATACGCAGTATTTT. Translating gives CASSFPTSGDTDTQYF.

Many counts were recorded for this clonotype. V is TRBV7-3 and J is TRBJ2-3, with D unclear. The V and J ends lost 0 bases and 0 bases respectively, with 7 bases between them. The CDR3 length is 15 residues. Germline V gives CDR1 SGHTA, CDR2 FQGTGA. CDR3 in amino acids: CASSLTGSSTDTQYF. The DNA for the CDR3 is TGTGCCAGCAGCTTAACTGGGTCTAGCACAGATACGCAGTATTTT.

This clonotype was counted many times. An end of the junction differs from the germline gene, which may be a read error. This chain links TRBV7-7 with TRBJ2-1; D might be TRBD1 or TRBD2, each matching 5 bases. This CDR3 region has 15 residues. Germline-derived CDR1 and CDR2 are SSHAT and FNYEAQ (reference sequence). The CDR3 DNA reads as TGTGCTAGCAGCCCAGGAACATCCCCGGGGCATGAGCAGTTCTTC. As protein: CASSPGTSPGHEQFF.

The DNA for the CDR3 is TGTGCCAGCTCACCAGACGGGGGAGGATACAATGAGCAGTTCTTC. Translated: CASSPDGGGYNEQFF. The chain uses TRBV18 and TRBJ2-1; perhaps TRBD2 as D (6 bases). Germline V gene sequence: CDR1 KGHSH, CDR2 LQKENI. V shed 2 bases and J shed 4 bases, with 12 bases lying between them. CDR3 length: 15 amino acids.

This clonotype was counted only a few times. This chain's CDR3 is CASSSRDRGLASPLHF. The CDR3 coding sequence is TGTGCCAGCAGCTCTCGGGACAGGGGGCTTGCTTCACCCCTCCACTTT. The chain is built from TRBV7-8 and TRBJ1-6; 12 bases are shared with TRBD1. The germline CDR1 and CDR2 sequences are SGHVS and FQNEAQ. J gave up 9 bases and V 4 bases, and 7 bases lay outside the gene matches. This CDR3 contains 16 residues. The full variable domain, completed using reference TRBV7-8 and TRBJ1-6, is GAGVSQSPRYKVAKRGQDVALRCDPISGHVSLFWYQQALGQGPEFLTYFQNEAQLDKSGLPSDRFFAERPEGSVSTLKIQRTQQEDSAVYLCASSSRDRGLASPLHFGNGTRLTVT.

This clonotype was detected ten times or more. The V and J genes are TRBV11-2 and TRBJ2-4, with D possibly being TRBD2 (5 bases). This CDR3 is built from 15 residues. CDR1 and CDR2 (germline): SGHAT, FQNNGV. Trimming took off 5 bases at V and 0 bases at J, with 11 bases between the two ends. CDR3 bases: TGTGCCAGCAGCCCTGGACTGAGAGCCAAAAACATTCAGTACTTC. It encodes CASSPGLRAKNIQYF. The full variable domain, its missing parts supplied by reference TRBV11-2 and TRBJ2-4, is EAGVAQSPRYKIIEKRQSVAFWCNPISGHATLYWYQQILGQGPKLLIQFQNNGVVDDSQLPKDRFSAERLKGVDSTLKIQPAKLEDSAVYLCASSPGLRAKNIQYFGAGTRLSVL.

This chain connects TRBV10-3 to TRBJ1-3; D unresolved. The CDR3 runs to 16 residues. The V gene lost 4 bases and the J gene lost 6 bases, with 19 bases spanning the gap. Per the germline V gene, CDR1 is ENHRY and CDR2 is SYGVKD. Here the CDR3 reads CAISVGPWKKENTIYF. The CDR3 DNA follows: TGTGCCATCAGTGTCGGGCCGTGGAAGAAGGAAAACACCATATATTTT.

The V and J genes are TRBV12-3 or TRBV12-4 and TRBJ2-7; 8 nucleotides match TRBD1. The CDR3 loop spans 14 amino acids. V shed 6 bases and J 3 bases; nucleotides not matched to a gene: 7. In DNA, the CDR3 is TGTGCCAGCAGGGCCAGGGGGCCTTACTACGAGCAGTACTTC. This sequence encodes CASRARGPYYEQYF.

The chain joins TRBV30 to TRBJ2-2; D is undetermined. The germline gives CDR1 GTSNPN, CDR2 SVGIG (reference sequence). V dropped 0 bases and J dropped 4 bases, with 12 bases sitting between them. This CDR3 has 15 amino acids. The CDR3 protein is CAWSVISETTGELFF. In DNA, the CDR3 is TGTGCCTGGAGTGTAATAAGCGAAACCACCGGGGAGCTGTTTTTT.

There are a few counts of this clonotype. The gene calls are TRBV5-4 and TRBJ1-2; D might be TRBD1 (5 bases). Germline assignment: CDR1 SGHNT and CDR2 YYREEE (reference sequence). Trimming took off 2 bases at V and 4 bases at J, with 12 bases between the two ends. CDR3 length: 14 amino acids. DNA of the CDR3: TGTGCCAGCAGCTTAGGTGGGGCCACCTATGGCTACACCTTC. This encodes CASSLGGATYGYTF.

Many counts were recorded for this clonotype. This rearrangement joins TRBV12-3 or TRBV12-4 to TRBJ2-5; weak D call: TRBD2 (7 bases). Deletions cut 5 bases from V and 3 bases from J, with 19 bases between. The CDR3 runs to 16 residues. The CDR3: CASSPLTSGTKETQYF. The CDR3 DNA reads TGTGCCAGCAGTCCTCTTACGAGCGGGACAAAAGAGACCCAGTACTTC.

Only a few counts were recorded for this clonotype. The chain carries TRBV28 and TRBJ1-6; tentatively, D is TRBD1 (5 bases). The CDR3 consists of 12 residues. CDR1 is MDHEN, CDR2 SYDVKM, per germline. Deletions cut 8 bases from V and 10 bases from J, with 12 bases between. CDR3 protein: CASRTSGSPLHF. CDR3 coding DNA: TGTGCCAGCCGGACATCGGGGTCACCCCTCCACTTT.

This clonotype was observed a few times. The V and J genes are TRBV28 and TRBJ2-2; D is possibly TRBD2 (5 bases). Trimming cost V 3 bases and J 3 bases, with 17 bases left between them. Germline CDR1 is MDHEN and CDR2 is SYDVKM. This CDR3 comprises 17 residues. DNA of the CDR3: TGTGCCAGCAGTTTGTTAGGACTCGGGCAATACACCGGGGAGCTGTTTTTT. It specifies CASSLLGLGQYTGELFF.

The CDR3 DNA sequence: TGTGCCAGCTCCTATATACGGGGGATTGATACGCAGTATTTT. It codes for CASSYIRGIDTQYF. The chain uses TRBV6-5 and TRBJ2-3; a weak D match, TRBD2 (6 bases). Trimming pared 8 bases from V and 6 bases from J, leaving 18 bases between. This CDR3 has 14 amino acids. The germline CDR1 and CDR2 sequences are MNHEY and SVGAGI.

The genes are TRBV20-1 and TRBJ2-1; perhaps D is TRBD1 or TRBD2 (5 bases each). The ends were cut back, 3 bases at V and 1 base at J, with 13 bases in the middle. Per the germline V gene, CDR1 is DFQATT and CDR2 is SNEGSKA (reference sequence). This CDR3 region has 15 residues. CDR3 bases: TGCAGTGCTAGGAAGGTTGGGGGTTCCTACAATGAGCAGTTCTTC. Protein: CSARKVGGSYNEQFF.

The chain links TRBV7-3 to TRBJ2-5; TRBD1 or TRBD2 may be the D gene (6 bases each). In germline, CDR1 is SGHTA, CDR2 FQGTGA. This CDR3 contains 16 residues. The V end was cut by 2 bases, the J end by 3 bases, with 16 bases between. The CDR3 DNA reads TGTGCCAGCAGCTTATACGGGGGCGGATTTAAAGAGACCCAGTACTTC. Amino acid sequence: CASSLYGGGFKETQYF.

This clonotype has a handful of counts. The chain recombines TRBV5-1 with TRBJ1-2; D is undetermined. Trimming took off 0 bases at V and 0 bases at J, with 9 bases between the two ends. CDR1 is SGHRS and CDR2 is YFSETQ in the germline V gene. The CDR3 length is 15 residues. CDR3: CASSLEHPANYGYTF. In nucleotides, the CDR3 is TGCGCCAGCAGCTTGGAGCATCCCGCTAACTATGGCTACACCTTC.

This clonotype has a handful of counts. Written as DNA, the CDR3 is TGTGCCAGCAGCCAAGGAAGGTTGTCGAGGACTGAAGCTTTCTTT. Protein: CASSQGRLSRTEAFF. The genes are TRBV3-1 and TRBJ1-1; no clear D gene. This CDR3 spans 15 amino acids. Germline-derived CDR1 and CDR2 are LGHDT and YNNKEL (reference sequence). The V gene lost 1 base and the J gene lost 5 bases, with 14 bases spanning the gap. The whole variable domain, filled in from reference TRBV3-1 and TRBJ1-1, reads DTAVSQTPKYLVTQMGNDKSIKCEQNLGHDTMYWYKQDSKKFLKIMFSYNNKELIINETVPNRFSPKSPDKAHLNLHINSLELGDSAVYFCASSQGRLSRTEAFFGQGTRLTVV.

This clonotype was counted between two and nine times. This chain joins TRBV12-3 or TRBV12-4 and TRBJ1-6; TRBD1 might be the D (6 bases). Trimming removed 6 bases at V and 10 bases at J, with 13 bases between. CDR3 size: 13 residues. CDR3 DNA: TGTGCCAGCAGACGAGACAGGACCTCACCCCTCCACTTT. This sequence encodes CASRRDRTSPLHF.

This clonotype is medium-sized in the sample. The genes are TRBV7-6 and TRBJ1-1; D not certain. CDR3 length equals 13 residues. Germline loops: CDR1 SGHVS, CDR2 FNYEAQ. V was cut by 1 base and J by 1 base, with 4 bases left in between. CDR3 region: CASSLGQNTEAFF. The CDR3 region has the DNA TGTGCCAGCAGCTTAGGACAGAACACTGAAGCTTTCTTT.

The chain recombines TRBV18 with TRBJ2-7; D is possibly TRBD1 or TRBD2 (6 bases each). Looked up from germline, CDR1 is KGHSH and CDR2 is LQKENI. V lost 0 bases and J 0 bases, leaving 9 bases between the germline ends. This CDR3 region has 15 residues. The CDR3 DNA follows: TGTGCCAGCTCACCACCAGGGGGGAGCTCCTACGAGCAGTACTTC. Translating it yields CASSPPGGSSYEQYF. The whole variable domain, filled in from reference TRBV18 and TRBJ2-7, reads NAGVMQNPRHLVRRRGQEARLRCSPMKGHSHVYWYRQLPEEGLKFMVYLQKENIIDESGMPKERFSAEFPKEGPSILRIQQVVRGDSAAYFCASSPPGGSSYEQYFGPGTRLTVT.

This rearrangement joins TRBV7-9 to TRBJ1-4; 7 positions match TRBD1. The CDR3 has 14 residues. The germline CDR1 and CDR2 sequences are SEHNR and FQNEAQ (reference sequence). The V gene end was trimmed by 1 base and the J gene end by 7 bases; junction bases not matched to a gene: 3. In nucleotides, the CDR3 is TGTGCCAGCAGCTTAGACAGGGGAATTGAAAAACTGTTTTTT. Translation: CASSLDRGIEKLFF.

This clonotype was detected a few times. J is TRBJ2-7 and V is TRBV6-2 or TRBV6-3, with D possibly TRBD1 on 6 matching bases. CDR1 and CDR2 from the germline V gene are MNHEY and SVGEGT. The CDR3 spans 13 residues. Trimming cost V 9 bases and J 2 bases, with 14 bases left between them. CDR3 sequence (DNA): TGTGCCAGTAGACAGGAATTGCCCTACGAGCAGTACTTC. This sequence encodes CASRQELPYEQYF.